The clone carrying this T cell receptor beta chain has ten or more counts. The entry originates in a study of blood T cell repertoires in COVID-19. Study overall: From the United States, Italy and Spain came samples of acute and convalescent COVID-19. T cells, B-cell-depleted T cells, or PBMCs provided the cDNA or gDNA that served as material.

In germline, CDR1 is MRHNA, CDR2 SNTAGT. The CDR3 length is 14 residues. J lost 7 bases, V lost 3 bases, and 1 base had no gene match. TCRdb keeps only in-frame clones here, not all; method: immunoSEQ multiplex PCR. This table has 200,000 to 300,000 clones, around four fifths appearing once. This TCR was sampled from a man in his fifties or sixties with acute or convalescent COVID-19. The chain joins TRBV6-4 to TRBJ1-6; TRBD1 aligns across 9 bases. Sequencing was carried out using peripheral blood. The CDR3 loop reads CASSEGQGNSPLHF. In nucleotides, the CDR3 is TGTGCCAGCAGTGAAGGACAGGGGAATTCACCCCTCCACTTT.